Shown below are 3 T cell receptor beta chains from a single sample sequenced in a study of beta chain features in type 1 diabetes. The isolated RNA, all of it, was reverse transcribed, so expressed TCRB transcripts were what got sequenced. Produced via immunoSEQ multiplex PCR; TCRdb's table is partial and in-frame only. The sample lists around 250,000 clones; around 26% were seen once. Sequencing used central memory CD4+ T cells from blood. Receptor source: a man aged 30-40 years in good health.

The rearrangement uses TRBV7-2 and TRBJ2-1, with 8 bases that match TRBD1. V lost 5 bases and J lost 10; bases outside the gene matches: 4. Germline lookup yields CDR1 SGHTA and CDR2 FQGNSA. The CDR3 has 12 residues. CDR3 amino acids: CASSLRTGEQFF. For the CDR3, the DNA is TGTGCCAGCAGCCTAAGGACAGGGGAGCAGTTCTTC. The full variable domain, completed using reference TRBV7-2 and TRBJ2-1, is GAGVSQSPSNKVTEKGKDVELRCDPISGHTALYWYRQSLGQGLEFLIYFQGNSAPDKSGLPSDRFSAERTGGSVSTLTIQRTQQEDSAVYLCASSLRTGEQFFGPGTRLTVL.

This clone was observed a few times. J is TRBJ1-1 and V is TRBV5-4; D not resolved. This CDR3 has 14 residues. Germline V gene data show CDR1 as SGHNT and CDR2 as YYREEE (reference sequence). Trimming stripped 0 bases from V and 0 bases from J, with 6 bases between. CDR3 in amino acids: CASSLEAMNTEAFF. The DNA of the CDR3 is TGTGCCAGCAGCTTGGAAGCCATGAACACTGAAGCTTTCTTT.

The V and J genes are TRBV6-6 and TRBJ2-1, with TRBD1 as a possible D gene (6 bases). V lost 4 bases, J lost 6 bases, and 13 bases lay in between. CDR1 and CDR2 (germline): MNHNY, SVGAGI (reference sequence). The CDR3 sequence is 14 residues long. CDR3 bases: TGTGCCAGCAGTTCCGTCACAGGGACCAATGAGCAGTTCTTC. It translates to CASSSVTGTNEQFF.